This T cell receptor beta chain was observed in a study of cytomegalovirus exposure and HLA in healthy donors. Points from the study as a whole: There was a cluster of highly shared sequence variants that was likely a sequencing artifact.

PCR primers comprised 60 Vbeta and 13 Jbeta primers. Data came from immunoSEQ multiplex PCR; TCRdb stores just in-frame clones and leaves some out. The table includes approximately 170,000 clones, 70% to 90% detected once. Germline loops: CDR1 MNHNY, CDR2 SVGAGI (reference sequence). J lost 11 bases, V lost 6 bases, and 6 bases had no gene match. CDR3 size: 11 residues. Donors had nominal health at sampling but likely had unrecorded immune exposures. This clone was seen a handful of times. What it recognizes is unknown. The TCR was taken from a young woman in good health and CMV-seronegative. The chain uses TRBV6-6 and TRBJ1-1; 7 bases line up with TRBD1. The sample taken for sequencing was PBMCs. The CDR3 spells CASSGPRGAFF. In DNA, the CDR3 is TGTGCCAGCAGCGGGCCCAGGGGGGCTTTCTTT.